The clone carrying this T cell receptor beta chain was detected ten times or more. Total RNA was extracted at no less than 5 micrograms per sample. The sample originates from a study of blood T cells in healthy people across ages. Turning to the study itself: Template switching retrieved approximately one barcoded beta molecule for each two T cells.

Sample-barcoded 5' priming and a J-beta primer mix drove a second PCR of about 6 to 12 cycles. One entry per CDR3 protein, called by TCRdb with MiXCR from the 5' RACE reads. The sample lists 500,000 to 700,000 distinct CDR3 sequences, approximately 30% occurring once. V lost 8 bases and J 0 bases, leaving 6 bases between the germline ends. The CDR3 has 12 amino acids. The TCR was taken from an elderly woman in good health. Sequenced: blood. V usage is TRBV12-3 or TRBV12-4 and J usage is TRBJ2-3; no reliable D call. The CDR3 region is CASGPSTDTQYF. The CDR3 nucleotides read TGTGCCAGCGGTCCTAGCACAGATACGCAGTATTTT.